The clone carrying this TCR beta chain turned up a few times. Each of the donors had roughly 9.4 milliliters of peripheral blood drawn into EDTA-treated Vacutainer tubes. Trimming cost V 6 bases and J 3 bases; bases outside gene matches: 9. This CDR3 has 15 residues. From germline, CDR1 is MDHEN and CDR2 SYDVKM. This sample stems from a study of blood T cells in healthy people across ages. The authors ran a second PCR of about 6 to 12 cycles using a sample-barcoded 5' primer and a J-beta primer mix. Each cDNA molecule was tagged by a template-switch adaptor with 12 random nucleotides. Each CDR3 protein gets one entry after TCRdb re-called the 5' RACE reads with MiXCR. The repertoire holds under 800,000 distinct CDR3 sequences, with about 42% as singletons.

This TCR derives from a woman aged 55-70 years in good health. Sequencing was carried out using blood. The rearrangement uses TRBV28 and TRBJ1-2; 8 bases fit TRBD1. The CDR3 nucleotides are TGTGCCAGCAGAACCCCGACAGGGGCGGACTATGGCTACACCTTC. Protein sequence: CASRTPTGADYGYTF.